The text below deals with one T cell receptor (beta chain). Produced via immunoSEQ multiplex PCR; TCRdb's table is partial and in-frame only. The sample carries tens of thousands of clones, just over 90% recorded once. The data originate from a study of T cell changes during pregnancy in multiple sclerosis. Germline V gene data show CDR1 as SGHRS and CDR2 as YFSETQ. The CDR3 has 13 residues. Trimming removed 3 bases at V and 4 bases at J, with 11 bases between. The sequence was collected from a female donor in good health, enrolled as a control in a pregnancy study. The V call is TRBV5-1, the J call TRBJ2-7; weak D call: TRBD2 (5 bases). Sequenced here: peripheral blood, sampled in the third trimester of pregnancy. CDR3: CASSSTTLYEQYF. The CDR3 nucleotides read TGCGCCAGCAGCTCGACTACCTTGTACGAGCAGTACTTC.